The 4 T cell receptor beta chains below were found in one sample sequenced in a study of CD8 T cells in Susac syndrome. Random hexamers were used to reverse transcribe the RNA input (roughly 0.5 to 1 ug). Each CDR3 protein gets one entry after TCRdb re-called the immunoSEQ multiplex PCR reads with MiXCR. Counted here are some 170,000 distinct CDR3 sequences, approximately 94% occurring once; the ten biggest clones make up 0.075% to 0.095%. The sample consisted of CD4+ T cells from PBMCs. Receptors originate from a human donor with multiple sclerosis.

The CDR3, as DNA: TGTGCCAGCAGCGAAACCCTCGGGAACATTCAGTACTTC. As protein: CASSETLGNIQYF. The V call is TRBV11-2, the J call TRBJ2-4; D is ambiguous. CDR1 SGHAT and CDR2 FQNNGV come from the germline V gene. Trimming cost V 5 bases and J 7 bases, with 12 bases left between them. The length of the CDR3 is 13 residues.

The chain is built from TRBV6-1 and TRBJ2-6, with a weak D call TRBD1 (6 bases). The V end lost 6 bases, the J end lost 1 base, and 16 bases lay between the germline ends. CDR1 and CDR2 from the germline V gene are MNHNS and SASEGT. The CDR3 loop spans 17 amino acids. CDR3 DNA: TGTGCCAGCAGCCAGATCCACAGGGCGTCTGGGGCCAACGTCCTGACTTTC. The encoded protein is CASSQIHRASGANVLTF.

V is TRBV19 and J is TRBJ2-2; 7 bases agree with TRBD1. CDR3 length: 16 residues. Trimming removed 8 bases from V and 4 bases from J; junction bases left unmatched: 13. Germline CDR1 is LNHDA and CDR2 is SQIVND (reference sequence). Written as DNA, the CDR3 is TGTGCCAGTTTACCTCTACAGGGGTCCGGCACCGGGGAGCTGTTTTTT. It specifies CASLPLQGSGTGELFF.

The J gene is TRBJ2-3, the V gene TRBV7-2; D unclear. Germline CDR1 is SGHTA and CDR2 is FQGNSA. The CDR3 sequence is 15 residues long. The V end was cut by 2 bases, the J end by 4 bases, with 13 bases between. This CDR3 is CASSLSIAPPDTQYF. CDR3 sequence (DNA): TGTGCCAGCAGCTTATCAATAGCCCCGCCAGATACGCAGTATTTT.